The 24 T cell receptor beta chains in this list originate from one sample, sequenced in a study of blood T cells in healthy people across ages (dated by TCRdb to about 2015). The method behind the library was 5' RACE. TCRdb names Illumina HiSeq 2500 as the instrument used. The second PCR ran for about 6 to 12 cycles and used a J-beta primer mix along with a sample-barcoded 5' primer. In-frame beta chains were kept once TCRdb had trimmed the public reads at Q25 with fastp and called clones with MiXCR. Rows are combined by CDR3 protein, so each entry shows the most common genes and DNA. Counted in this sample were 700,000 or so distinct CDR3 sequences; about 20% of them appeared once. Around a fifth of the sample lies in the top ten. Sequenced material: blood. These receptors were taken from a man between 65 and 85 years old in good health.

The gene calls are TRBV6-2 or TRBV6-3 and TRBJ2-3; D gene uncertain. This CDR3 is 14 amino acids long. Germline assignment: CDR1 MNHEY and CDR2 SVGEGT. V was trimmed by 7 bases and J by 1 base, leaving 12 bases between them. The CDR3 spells CASTYGVGTDTQYF. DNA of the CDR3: TGTGCCAGCACCTACGGTGTCGGCACAGATACGCAGTATTTT.

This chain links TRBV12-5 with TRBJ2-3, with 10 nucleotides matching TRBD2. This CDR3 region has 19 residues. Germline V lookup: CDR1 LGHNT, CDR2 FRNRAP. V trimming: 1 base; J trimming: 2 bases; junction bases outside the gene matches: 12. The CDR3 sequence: CASGLEYASGRSHTDTQYF. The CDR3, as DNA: TGTGCTAGTGGTTTGGAGTACGCTAGCGGGAGATCACACACAGATACGCAGTATTTT.

CDR3 loop: CASSLRQGGHNEQFF. DNA of the CDR3: TGTGCCAGCAGTCTCCGACAGGGGGGACACAATGAGCAGTTCTTC. This sequence joins TRBV2 and TRBJ2-1; 9 bases agree with TRBD1. CDR1 is SNHLY and CDR2 is FYNNEI in the germline V gene. J was trimmed by 5 bases and V by 5 bases; bases with no gene match: 7. The CDR3 length is 15 residues.

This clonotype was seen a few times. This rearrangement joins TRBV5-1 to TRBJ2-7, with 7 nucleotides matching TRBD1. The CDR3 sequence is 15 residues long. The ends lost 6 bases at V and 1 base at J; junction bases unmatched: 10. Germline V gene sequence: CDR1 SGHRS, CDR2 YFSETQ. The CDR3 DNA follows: TGCGCCAGCAAATTCTCGGACAGGTTGTCCTACGAGCAGTACTTC. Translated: CASKFSDRLSYEQYF.

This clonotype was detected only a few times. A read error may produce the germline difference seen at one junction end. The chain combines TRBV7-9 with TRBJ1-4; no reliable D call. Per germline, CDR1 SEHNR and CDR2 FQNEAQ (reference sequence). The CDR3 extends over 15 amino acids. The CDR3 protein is CASSLEAATNEKLFF. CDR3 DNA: TGTGCCAGTAGCTTAGAGGCTGCAACTAATGAAAAACTGTTTTTT.

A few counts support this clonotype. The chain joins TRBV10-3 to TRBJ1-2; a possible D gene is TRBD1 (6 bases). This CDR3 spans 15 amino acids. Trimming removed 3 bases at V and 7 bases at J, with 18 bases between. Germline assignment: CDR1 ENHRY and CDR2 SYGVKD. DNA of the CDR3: TGTGCCATCAGTGATACAGGGTCTTCTTCTCGTGGCTACACCTTC. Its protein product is CAISDTGSSSRGYTF.

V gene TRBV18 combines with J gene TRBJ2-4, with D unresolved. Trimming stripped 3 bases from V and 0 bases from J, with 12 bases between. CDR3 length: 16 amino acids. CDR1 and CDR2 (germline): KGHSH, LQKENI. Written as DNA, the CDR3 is TGTGCCAGCTCACCCCTGGGCACAATAGCCAAAAACATTCAGTACTTC. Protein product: CASSPLGTIAKNIQYF.

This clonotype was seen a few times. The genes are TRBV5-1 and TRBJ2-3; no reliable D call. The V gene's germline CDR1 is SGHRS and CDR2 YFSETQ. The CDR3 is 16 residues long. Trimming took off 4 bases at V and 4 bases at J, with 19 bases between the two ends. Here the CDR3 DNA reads TGCGCCAGCAGCCCCCTGAGCAGTGCACACGCAGATACGCAGTATTTT. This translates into CASSPLSSAHADTQYF.

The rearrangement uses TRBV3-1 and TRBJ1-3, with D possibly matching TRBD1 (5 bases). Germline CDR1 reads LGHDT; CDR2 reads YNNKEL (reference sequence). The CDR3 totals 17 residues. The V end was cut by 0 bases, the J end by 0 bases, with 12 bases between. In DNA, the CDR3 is TGTGCCAGCAGCCAAGATCTATCAGGGCACTCTGGAAACACCATATATTTT. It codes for CASSQDLSGHSGNTIYF.

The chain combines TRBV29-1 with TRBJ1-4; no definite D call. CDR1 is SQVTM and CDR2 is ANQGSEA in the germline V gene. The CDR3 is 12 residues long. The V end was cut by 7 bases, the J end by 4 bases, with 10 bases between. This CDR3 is CSAARDNEKLFF. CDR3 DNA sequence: TGCAGCGCCGCCCGGGATAATGAAAAACTGTTTTTT.

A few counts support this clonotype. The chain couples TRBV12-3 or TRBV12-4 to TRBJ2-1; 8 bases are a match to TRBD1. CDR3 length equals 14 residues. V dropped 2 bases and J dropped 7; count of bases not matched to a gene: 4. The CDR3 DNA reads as TGTGCCAGCAGTTTACAGGGGGCGAGGAATGAGCAGTTCTTC. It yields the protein CASSLQGARNEQFF.

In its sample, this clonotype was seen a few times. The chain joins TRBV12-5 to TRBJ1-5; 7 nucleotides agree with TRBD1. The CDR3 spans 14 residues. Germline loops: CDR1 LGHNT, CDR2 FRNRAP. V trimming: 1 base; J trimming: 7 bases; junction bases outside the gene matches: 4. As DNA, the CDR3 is TGTGCTAGTGGTTTGGGACAGGGTGGACAGCCCCAGCATTTT. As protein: CASGLGQGGQPQHF.

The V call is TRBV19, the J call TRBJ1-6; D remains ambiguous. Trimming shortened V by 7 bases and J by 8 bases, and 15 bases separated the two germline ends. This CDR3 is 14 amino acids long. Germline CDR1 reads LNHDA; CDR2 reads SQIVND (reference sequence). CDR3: CASTDASSYSPLHF. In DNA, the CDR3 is TGTGCCAGTACCGACGCATCTAGCTATTCACCCCTCCACTTT.

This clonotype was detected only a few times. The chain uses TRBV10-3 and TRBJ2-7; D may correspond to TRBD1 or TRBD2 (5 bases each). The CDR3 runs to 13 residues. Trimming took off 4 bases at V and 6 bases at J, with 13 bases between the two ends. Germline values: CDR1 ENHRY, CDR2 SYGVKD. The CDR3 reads CAISGGFGGEQYF. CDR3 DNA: TGTGCCATCAGTGGGGGGTTTGGGGGCGAGCAGTACTTC.

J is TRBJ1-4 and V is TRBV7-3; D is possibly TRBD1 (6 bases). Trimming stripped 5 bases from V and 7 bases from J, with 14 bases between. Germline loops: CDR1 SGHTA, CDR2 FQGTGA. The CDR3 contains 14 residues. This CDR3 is CASSNGGRLEKLFF. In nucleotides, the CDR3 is TGTGCCAGCAGCAACGGGGGCAGGCTTGAAAAACTGTTTTTT.

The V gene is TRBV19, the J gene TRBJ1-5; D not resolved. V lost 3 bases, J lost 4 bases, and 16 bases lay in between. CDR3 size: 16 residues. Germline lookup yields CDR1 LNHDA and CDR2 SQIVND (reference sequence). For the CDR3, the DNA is TGTGCCAGTAGTATCGTCCACTCTACTGGGAATCAGCCCCAGCATTTT. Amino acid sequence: CASSIVHSTGNQPQHF.

CDR3 sequence reads: CASKSTRGQNIQYF. CDR3 coding DNA: TGTGCCAGCAAGTCCACCCGAGGGCAAAACATTCAGTACTTC. The chain employs TRBV6-1 and TRBJ2-4; possible D gene TRBD2, 5 bases. Germline V gene data show CDR1 as MNHNS and CDR2 as SASEGT. V was shortened by 7 bases and J by 5 bases, with 15 bases between the two germline ends. The length of the CDR3 is 14 residues.

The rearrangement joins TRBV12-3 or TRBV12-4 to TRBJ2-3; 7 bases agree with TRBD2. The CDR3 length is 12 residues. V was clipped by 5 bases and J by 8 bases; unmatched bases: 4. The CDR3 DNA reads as TGTGCCAGCAGTCTCCGGACTAGTACGCAGTATTTT. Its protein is CASSLRTSTQYF.

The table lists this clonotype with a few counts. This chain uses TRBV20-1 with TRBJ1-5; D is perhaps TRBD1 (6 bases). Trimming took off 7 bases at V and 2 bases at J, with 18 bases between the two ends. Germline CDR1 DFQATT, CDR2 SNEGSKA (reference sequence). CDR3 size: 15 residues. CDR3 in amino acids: CSVVVTAGGNQPQHF. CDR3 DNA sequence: TGCAGTGTTGTGGTAACGGCAGGGGGCAATCAGCCCCAGCATTTT.

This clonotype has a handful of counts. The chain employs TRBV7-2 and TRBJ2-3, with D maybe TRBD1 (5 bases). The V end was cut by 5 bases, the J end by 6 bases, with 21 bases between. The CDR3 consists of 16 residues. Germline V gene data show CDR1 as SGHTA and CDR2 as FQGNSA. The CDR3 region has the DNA TGTGCCAGCAGCCCTATTGGGGCCCGGGTCGGGGATACGCAGTATTTT. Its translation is CASSPIGARVGDTQYF.

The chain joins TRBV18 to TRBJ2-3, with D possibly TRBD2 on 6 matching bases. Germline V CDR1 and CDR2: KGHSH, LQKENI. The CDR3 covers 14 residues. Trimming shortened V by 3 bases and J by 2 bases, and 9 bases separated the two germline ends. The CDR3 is CASSPAGYTDTQYF. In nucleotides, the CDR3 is TGTGCCAGCTCACCCGCGGGGTACACAGATACGCAGTATTTT.

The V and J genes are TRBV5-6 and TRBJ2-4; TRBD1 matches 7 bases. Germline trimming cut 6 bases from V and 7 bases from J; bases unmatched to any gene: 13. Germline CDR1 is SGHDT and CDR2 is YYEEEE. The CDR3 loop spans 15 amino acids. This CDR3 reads CASTWLQGLSNIQYF. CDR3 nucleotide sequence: TGTGCCAGCACATGGCTACAGGGGCTTAGTAACATTCAGTACTTC.

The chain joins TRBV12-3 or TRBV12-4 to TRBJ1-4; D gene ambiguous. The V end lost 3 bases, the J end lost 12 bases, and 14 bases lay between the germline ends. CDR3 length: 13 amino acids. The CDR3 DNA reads TGTGCCAGCAGTTTTCTCGTCCGGGAAGAACTGTTTTTT. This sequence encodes CASSFLVREELFF.

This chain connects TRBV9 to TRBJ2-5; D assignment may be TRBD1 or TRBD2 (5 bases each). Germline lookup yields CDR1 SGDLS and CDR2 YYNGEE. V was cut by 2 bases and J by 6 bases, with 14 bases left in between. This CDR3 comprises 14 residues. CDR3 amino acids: CASSVSADTQTQYF. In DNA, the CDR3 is TGTGCCAGCAGCGTTTCAGCGGACACTCAGACCCAGTACTTC.